This entry describes one TCR beta chain. This sample is drawn from a study of CD8+CD57+ T cells in acquired aplastic anemia. Investigators profiled TCR beta VDJ and CDR3 from genomic DNA template. TCRdb re-called the reads through MiXCR, storing one row per CDR3 protein. This sample has roughly 58,000 distinct CDR3 sequences, with 55% found just once. Trimming took off 4 bases at V and 4 bases at J, with 10 bases between the two ends. Germline assignment: CDR1 DFQATT and CDR2 SNEGSKA (reference sequence). The CDR3 sequence is 12 residues long. The chain combines TRBV20-1 with TRBJ1-2; a weak D match, TRBD1 (6 bases). What was sequenced was sorted CD4+, CD8+, or CD8+CD57+ T cells (not recorded which) from PBMCs. The clonotype was recovered from a human donor in good health, serving as a control. The CDR3 DNA reads as TGCAGTGCTATGAGGGGGTTCTATGGCTACACCTTC. This translates into CSAMRGFYGYTF.